Described below is a single T cell receptor beta chain sequence and its context. Its target is not known. This sample stems from a study of cytomegalovirus exposure and HLA in healthy donors. Study conclusions and caveats: Analyses of presence/absence relied on an assumption of roughly uniform sequencing depth across donors. A later analysis associated 15,000 or so TCR beta sequences with HLA alleles at a 0.05 false discovery rate.

The PCR made use of 60 Vbeta and 13 Jbeta primers. Produced via immunoSEQ multiplex PCR; TCRdb's table is partial and in-frame only. This repertoire shows roughly 140,000 clones, around three fifths found once; its top ten account for about 2.9%. The sequence was collected from a woman younger than 45 in good health and CMV-seropositive. The sequenced sample consisted of PBMCs.

CDR3 bases: TGCAGCGTTGAAGATCAAATTAGCCGGGGAGAGACCCAGTACTTC. It specifies CSVEDQISRGETQYF. J is TRBJ2-5 and V is TRBV29-1; weak D call: TRBD2 (5 bases). Per the germline V gene, CDR1 is SQVTM and CDR2 is ANQGSEA. V was shortened by 0 bases and J by 4 bases, with 15 bases between the two germline ends. The CDR3 has 15 residues.